The rows below give T cell receptor beta chains drawn from one sample of a study of T cells in Graves' hyperthyroidism and ophthalmopathy. A single record per CDR3 protein comes from TCRdb applying MiXCR to the multiplex PCR reads. The sample lists approximately 400,000 distinct CDR3 sequences, 25% seen once, with more than 60% in the top ten. The sample comprised blood. The receptors were sampled from a man aged 45-65 years with Graves' hyperthyroidism. CDR3s include the opening cysteine and the closing phenylalanine or tryptophan. Fields, in order: V gene, J gene, CDR3 length, clone size, D gene, CDR3 protein, CDR3 DNA. A D gene is named only where the DNA matches it firmly. Rows give clone size only sometimes, using once, few, many, or a class for an expanded clone.

>TRBV19|TRBJ1-5|13|.|TRBD1
CASTNRGDQPQHF
TGTGCCAGTACGAACAGGGGAGATCAGCCCCAGCATTTT
>TRBV11-3|TRBJ1-1|14|.|.
CASRTTGTETEAFF
TGTGCCAGCAGAACAACAGGGACGGAGACTGAAGCTTTCTTT
>TRBV30|TRBJ2-2|17|.|TRBD2
CAWSVRRGTSGTGELFF
TGTGCCTGGAGTGTAAGGAGAGGGACTAGCGGCACCGGGGAGCTGTTTTTT
>TRBV7-9|TRBJ2-3|15|few|.
CASSPGGPGTDTQYF
TGTGCCAGCAGCCCTGGAGGGCCGGGGACAGATACGCAGTATTTT
>TRBV4-1|TRBJ1-6|13|.|.
CASKSTDGSPLHF
TGCGCCAGCAAATCGACAGATGGTTCACCCCTCCACTTT
>TRBV20-1|TRBJ1-1|13|.|TRBD1
CSARSSGTGLTFF
TGCAGTGCTAGATCGTCCGGGACAGGGTTGACTTTCTTT
>TRBV27|TRBJ2-5|13|many|.
CASQDGEGETQYF
TGTGCCAGCCAGGACGGGGAAGGAGAGACCCAGTACTTC
>TRBV3-1|TRBJ1-2|13|.|.
CASSQAGAYGYTF
TGTGCCAGCAGCCAAGCGGGCGCTTATGGCTACACCTTC
>TRBV12-3/TRBV12-4|TRBJ1-5|14|.|TRBD1
CASSTDRANQPQHF
TGTGCCAGCAGTACGGACAGGGCTAATCAGCCCCAGCATTTT
>TRBV10-1|TRBJ2-1|14|.|TRBD1
CASSQGTADNEQFF
TGCGCCAGCAGTCAAGGGACAGCCGACAATGAGCAGTTCTTC
>TRBV27|TRBJ1-1|15|many|.
CASSPIETAYTEAFF
TGTGCCAGCAGTCCGATCGAAACGGCATACACTGAAGCTTTCTTT
>TRBV12-3/TRBV12-4|TRBJ2-1|15|.|TRBD2
CASSPGALAGREQFF
TGTGCCAGCAGCCCTGGCGCACTAGCGGGTCGTGAGCAGTTCTTC
>TRBV4-1|TRBJ2-2|12|.|.
CASSQERTGLFF
TGCGCCAGCAGCCAAGAAAGAACGGGTCTGTTTTTT
>TRBV5-5|TRBJ2-7|13|.|.
CASSSWGPYKQYF
TGTGCCAGCAGCTCCTGGGGTCCCTACAAGCAGTACTTC
>TRBV7-2|TRBJ2-7|17|many|TRBD2
CASSQPPGLADTYEQYF
TGTGCCAGCAGCCAACCCCCAGGACTAGCGGATACCTACGAGCAGTACTTC
>TRBV5-1|TRBJ2-7|16|.|.
CASSLEFGRTAYEQYF
TGCGCCAGCAGCTTGGAATTCGGGAGGACAGCCTACGAGCAGTACTTC
>TRBV28|TRBJ2-7|14|few|.
CASSLYSVTYEQYF
TGTGCCAGCAGTTTATATTCTGTAACCTACGAGCAGTACTTC
>TRBV20-1|TRBJ2-4|18|few|.
CSAREFPQWVLGENIQYF
TGCAGTGCTAGAGAATTCCCTCAGTGGGTTTTGGGGGAGAACATTCAGTACTTC
>TRBV28|TRBJ2-7|13|many|.
CASSMGSSYEQYF
TGTGCCAGCAGCATGGGTAGCTCCTACGAGCAGTACTTC
>TRBV20-1|TRBJ2-5|14|many|TRBD2
CSANSKRDRETQYF
TGCAGTGCAAATTCAAAGCGGGACCGGGAGACCCAGTACTTC
>TRBV28|TRBJ2-1|16|many|TRBD1
CASLAPTGGSYNEQFF
TGTGCCAGCCTGGCCCCAACAGGGGGCTCATACAATGAGCAGTTCTTC
>TRBV11-3|TRBJ2-1|14|many|.
CASSLRMFGDEQFF
TGTGCCAGCAGCTTGAGGATGTTTGGGGATGAGCAGTTCTTC
>TRBV5-1|TRBJ2-1|15|.|.
CASSPEGVLYNEQFF
TGCGCCAGCAGCCCCGAGGGAGTCCTCTACAATGAGCAGTTCTTC
>TRBV2|TRBJ1-4|14|few|TRBD1
CASSQGALNEKLFF
TGTGCCAGCAGTCAGGGGGCTCTCAATGAAAAACTGTTTTTT
>TRBV2|TRBJ2-1|12|.|TRBD1
CASRDRLYEQFF
TGTGCCAGCAGGGACAGGTTATACGAGCAGTTCTTC
>TRBV30|TRBJ1-4|14|many|TRBD1
CAWSRTGGNEKLFF
TGTGCCTGGAGCCGGACAGGGGGAAATGAAAAACTGTTTTTT
>TRBV6-1|TRBJ2-1|14|few|.
CASNPLGDYNEQFF
TGTGCCAGCAACCCTTTAGGGGACTACAATGAGCAGTTCTTC
>TRBV30|TRBJ2-1|14|.|.
CAWSVGLGVDEQFF
TGTGCCTGGAGTGTAGGACTGGGTGTGGATGAGCAGTTCTTC
>TRBV13|TRBJ2-7|15|few|TRBD2
CASSPGGLAGSEQYF
TGTGCCAGCAGCCCAGGGGGACTAGCGGGGTCCGAGCAGTACTTC
>TRBV29-1|TRBJ2-7|11|few|.
CSVRAPTEQYF
TGCAGCGTGAGGGCCCCAACAGAGCAGTACTTC
>TRBV20-1|TRBJ2-5|10|few|.
CSAYQETQYF
TGCAGCGCGTACCAAGAGACCCAGTACTTC
>TRBV2|TRBJ1-4|14|few|.
CASSAGSTNEKLFF
TGTGCCAGCAGTGCGGGCAGCACTAATGAAAAACTGTTTTTT
>TRBV9|TRBJ2-1|15|.|.
CASSGETLDSNEQFF
TGTGCCAGCAGCGGAGAGACCTTAGACAGCAATGAGCAGTTCTTC
>TRBV6-2/TRBV6-3|TRBJ1-4|17|.|.
CASGRGRGTTTNEKLFF
TGTGCCAGCGGACGCGGGAGGGGGACCACAACTAATGAAAAACTGTTTTTT
>TRBV5-1|TRBJ1-2|13|.|.
CASSLVPGDGYTF
TGCGCCAGCAGCTTGGTTCCCGGGGATGGCTACACCTTC
>TRBV3-1|TRBJ2-3|14|.|.
CASSQAGGGGTQYF
TGTGCCAGCAGCCAAGCAGGTGGGGGCGGTACGCAGTATTTT
>TRBV7-3|TRBJ2-7|16|many|TRBD2
CASSLFSGTMMGEQYF
TGTGCCAGCAGTCTATTTAGCGGGACCATGATGGGGGAGCAGTACTTC
>TRBV7-6|TRBJ2-7|13|many|TRBD1
CASSKDRDYEQYF
TGTGCCAGCAGCAAGGACAGGGACTACGAGCAGTACTTC
>TRBV12-3/TRBV12-4|TRBJ2-1|19|few|TRBD2
CASTSLGLAGGKAYNEQFF
TGTGCCAGCACCTCGCTGGGACTAGCGGGAGGAAAAGCCTACAATGAGCAGTTCTTC
>TRBV20-1|TRBJ1-5|15|.|.
CSARDGFFTNQPQHF
TGCAGTGCTAGAGATGGGTTCTTTACGAATCAGCCCCAGCATTTT
>TRBV30|TRBJ2-5|16|.|.
CAWSPQAGGNQETQYF
TGTGCCTGGAGTCCCCAAGCCGGAGGTAATCAAGAGACCCAGTACTTC
>TRBV9|TRBJ2-5|14|.|.
CASSVGQSQETQYF
TGTGCCAGCAGCGTCGGTCAGTCACAAGAGACCCAGTACTTC
>TRBV5-1|TRBJ1-1|16|.|.
CASTPGHRLLNTEAFF
TGCGCCAGCACCCCGGGACACCGTCTATTGAACACTGAAGCTTTCTTT
>TRBV20-1|TRBJ1-1|11|.|.
CSARGAYEAFF
TGCAGTGCTAGAGGAGCATATGAAGCTTTCTTT
>TRBV2|TRBJ2-5|15|many|TRBD2
CASSGGREHQETQYF
TGTGCCAGCAGTGGTGGGCGGGAGCACCAAGAGACCCAGTACTTC
>TRBV20-1|TRBJ2-1|14|few|TRBD2
CSARALAGSIEQFF
TGCAGTGCTAGAGCCCTAGCGGGAAGTATTGAGCAGTTCTTC